This entry describes one T cell receptor beta chain. Hyperthyroidism patients had new diagnoses, durations under 2 months, and ages of 18 to 65. This entry comes from a study of Graves' ophthalmopathy and Graves' hyperthyroidism. The CDR3 has 15 residues. Germline loops: CDR1 MNHEY, CDR2 SVGEGT. Losses at the gene ends were 2 bases for V and 3 bases for J; bases not matched to a gene: 4. RNA transcripts were the template, and TCR beta CDR3 regions were amplified from them. Second-round multiplex PCR followed a first-round RT-PCR using HTBI primers. From the multiplex PCR reads, TCRdb called clonotypes with MiXCR, one entry per CDR3 protein. This sample has some 350,000 distinct CDR3 sequences; roughly a sixth occur once, and the top ten carry 2% to 2.5%.

The chain uses TRBV6-2 or TRBV6-3 and TRBJ2-5, with TRBD2 matching over 9 bases. The sample consisted of peripheral blood. This clonotype originated in an adult woman with stable Graves' hyperthyroidism. CDR3 coding DNA: TGTGCCAGCAGTTACGCGGCTAGCGGGAAAGAGACCCAGTACTTC. Protein product: CASSYAASGKETQYF.